Reported below is one T cell receptor (beta chain). The clone's antigen remains unknown. The input lacks base qualities; no much larger clone sits a single base away. The immunoSEQ Assay, a bias-controlled multiplex PCR, was used to amplify TCRbeta CDR3 regions from genomic DNA. The authors' pipeline ran thus. The number of nucleated cells in each sample was estimated from the amplification of reference gene primers within the assay. Sequence reads were collapsed and filtered to measure the absolute abundance of every unique TCRbeta CDR3 rearrangement. For each sample, productive Simpson clonality was calculated as the square root of Simpson's diversity index over productive rearrangements. Not all clones reach the TCRdb copy of this immuneACCESS table, which keeps in-frame sequences only. Checked studies attribute under half of the gap to unresolved V genes and leave the rest unexplained. D and trimming come from the DNA, and the V and J calls and clone size come from that table. In this sample the table shows fewer than 300,000 clones, around nine tenths of which occur a single time. In total, the top ten clones hold 8.5% to 10% of the sample.

The CDR3 spans 12 residues, from the cysteine through the phenylalanine. Only CDR3 DNA is held: 36 bases, read in frame from base 1. Trimming removed 6 bases from V and 10 bases from J, leaving 13 bases between the germline ends. Via the germline V gene, CDR1 is MNHEY and CDR2 SVGEGT. The data were taken from a study of blood T cell repertoires in COVID-19 (TCRdb year 2020). For the wider study: Collaborator samples came from the United States, Italy and Spain and covered acute and convalescent phases of COVID-19. Where available, HLA class I and class II types were taken from metadata supplied by the sample provider and were not determined by assay-based typing. The repertoires were released in a freely available public database meant as a resource for research on the immune response to SARS-CoV-2. Sample metadata almost always included a de-identified subject ID, COVID-19 status, age in years and sex. The prospective study material was composed of cDNA or gDNA derived from T cells, B-cell-depleted T cells, or PBMCs. Samples were obtained from the ongoing ImmuneRACE study (first 160 participants) and from approximately 1,200 subjects provided by 6 global collaborators. The dataset comprised deeply sampled blood TCRbeta repertoires from subjects exposed to, actively infected with, or recovered from COVID-19.

Study-wide findings and limitations: The quantity of clinical and demographic metadata differed by source and by participant and was supplied without curation.

Another Seattle source contributed samples from volunteer blood donors who had recovered from COVID-19. The collaborating institutions used their own protocols to collect whole blood in K2EDTA tubes. Collaborator samples were shipped for TCRbeta analysis as frozen whole blood, isolated PBMCs, or DNA extracted from either sample type. The sequence was collected from a man aged 35-49 years who had recovered from COVID-19. Specimen: peripheral blood. The receptor chain draws on TRBV6-2 or TRBV6-3 and TRBJ2-1, with no confident D gene call. Here is the DNA: TGTGCCAGCAGCCCGCGGCGGTGGGAGCAGTTCTTC. It codes for CASSPRRWEQFF.